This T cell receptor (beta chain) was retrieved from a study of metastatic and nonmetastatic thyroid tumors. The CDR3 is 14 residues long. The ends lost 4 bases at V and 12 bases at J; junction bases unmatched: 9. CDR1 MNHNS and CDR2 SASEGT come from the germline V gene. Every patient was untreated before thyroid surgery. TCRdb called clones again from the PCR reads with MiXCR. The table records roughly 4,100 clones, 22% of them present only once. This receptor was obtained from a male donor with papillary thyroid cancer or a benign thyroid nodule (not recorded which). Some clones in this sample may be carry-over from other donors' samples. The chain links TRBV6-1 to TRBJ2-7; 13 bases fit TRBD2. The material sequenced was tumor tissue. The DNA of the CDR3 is TGTGCCAGCAGTGGGACTAGCGGGAGTTCGCGTAGGTACTTC. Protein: CASSGTSGSSRRYF.